Listed below are T cell receptor beta chains from one sample, sequenced in a study of T cell repertoires in cytomegalovirus infection. TCRdb re-called the reads through MiXCR, storing one row per CDR3 protein. The table records approximately 170,000 distinct CDR3 sequences, 17% of them present only once. Sequencing used CD8+ T cells from PBMCs. All receptors come from a human donor in good health (CMV status not recorded). Some clones in this sample may be carry-over from other donors' samples. Each CDR3 is given with its conserved first and last residue. Each record gives: J gene, V gene, CDR3 protein.

>TRBJ2-7|TRBV6-2/TRBV6-3
CASSYSVEQYF
>TRBJ1-4|TRBV7-9
CASSFLSGRDEKLFF
>TRBJ1-2|TRBV29-1
CSVEGVLEKQSPSWGYTF
>TRBJ2-1|TRBV11-3
CASSLGARGPYLNNEQFF
>TRBJ1-1|TRBV7-8
CASSNGGNTEAFF
>TRBJ2-5|TRBV7-2
CASSQGPGTQETQYF
>TRBJ2-1|TRBV12-5
CASGLPSRYEQFF
>TRBJ2-1|TRBV28
CASSLPTGTSGTDEQFF
>TRBJ2-7|TRBV20-1
CSAKRGSSYEQYF
>TRBJ2-7|TRBV9
CASSVTGQGLAYEQYF
>TRBJ2-1|TRBV4-2
CASSPGQGPSNEQFF
>TRBJ2-1|TRBV6-2/TRBV6-3
CASSPQGQGHEQFF
>TRBJ2-1|TRBV7-8
CASSLLSMGNEQFF
>TRBJ2-3|TRBV28
CASSPNGADTQYF
>TRBJ2-7|TRBV7-8
CASSLTRTYEQYF
>TRBJ2-1|TRBV4-1
CASSQGADEQFF
>TRBJ1-2|TRBV2
CASSGQQDWYGYTF
>TRBJ1-1|TRBV12-3/TRBV12-4
CASTGGANTEAFF
>TRBJ2-4|TRBV2
CASSEALRTVAKNSQYF
>TRBJ1-5|TRBV14
CASSQDIQIGTGQSAYSNQPQHF
>TRBJ2-1|TRBV28
CASRSHGQGPYNEQFF
>TRBJ2-5|TRBV7-2
CASSRGTSGSGETQYF
>TRBJ1-2|TRBV29-1
CSTPGSPHYGYTF
>TRBJ2-1|TRBV7-8
CASSQLKGSYNEQFF
>TRBJ2-1|TRBV6-4
CASSASAPGYEQFF
>TRBJ1-2|TRBV6-2/TRBV6-3
CASSYNREYYGYTF
>TRBJ2-5|TRBV28
CASRKSEGGYQETQYF
>TRBJ1-6|TRBV7-2
CASSPGLYNSPLHF
>TRBJ1-6|TRBV6-5
CASSPERTGNNSPLHF
>TRBJ2-1|TRBV7-6
CASSSLGNEQFF
>TRBJ2-3|TRBV28
CASSSPLQGTGGWDTQYF
>TRBJ1-1|TRBV7-2
CASSLFSENTEAFF
>TRBJ2-1|TRBV6-2/TRBV6-3
CASSYFRGENDEQFF
>TRBJ1-1|TRBV30
CACDGTWRNAEAFF
>TRBJ2-1|TRBV29-1
CSDVRVRRDEQFF
>TRBJ2-6|TRBV7-9
CASSLTPGRGANVLTF
>TRBJ2-1|TRBV2
CASSGTGAQFF
>TRBJ1-2|TRBV7-9
CASRDSLEFFWAVTF
>TRBJ1-4|TRBV7-2
CASSFSPIRTNEKLFF
>TRBJ2-7|TRBV29-1
CSVGTGAYEQYF
>TRBJ2-7|TRBV6-1
CASSEQGPETYEQYF
>TRBJ1-2|TRBV30
CAWRYWAGSTPNYGYTF
>TRBJ2-7|TRBV28
CASSFSTVFYEQYF
>TRBJ2-3|TRBV5-6
CASSLEPPGDTQYF
>TRBJ1-6|TRBV6-6
CANGPDSPLHF
>TRBJ1-1|TRBV12-5
CASGLPGNTEAFF
>TRBJ2-7|TRBV3-1
CASITQRGSSTYEQYF
>TRBJ1-5|TRBV6-1
CASGPGDRANNQPQHF
>TRBJ2-7|TRBV29-1
CSVIRGGEQYF
>TRBJ2-5|TRBV11-1
CASSSHRTGVETQYF
>TRBJ2-6|TRBV7-9
CASSLGTLVSGANVLTF
>TRBJ2-7|TRBV12-3/TRBV12-4
CASTGASWEQYF
>TRBJ2-7|TRBV7-9
CASSLEGPQSTYEQYF
>TRBJ2-5|TRBV11-2
CASSLEIGVETQYF
>TRBJ1-2|TRBV15
CATSSRDTNYGYTF